This is a list of T cell receptor beta chains from one sample in a study of cytomegalovirus exposure and HLA in healthy donors. TCRdb's table, derived via immunoSEQ multiplex PCR, lists solely in-frame clones and lacks some. The sample has about 330,000 clones, 75% to 90% seen once; the top ten hold 0.75% to 0.85%. The material sequenced was PBMCs. Receptor source: a woman younger than 30 in good health and CMV-seronegative. The CDR3 runs from the conserved cysteine through the conserved F or W. D genes are given only for firm matches.

TRBJ1-5 | TRBD1 | TRBV27 | CASSLRGQGNQPQHF
TRBJ2-7 | TRBD2 | TRBV6-6 | CASTLEGGSFVYEQYF
TRBJ2-1 | - | TRBV18 | CASSSRQFNEQFF
TRBJ2-1 | TRBD2 | TRBV11-2 | CASSSARVSGSSYNEQFF
TRBJ2-2 | TRBD2 | TRBV5-1 | CASNKGSGTYATGELFF
TRBJ2-1 | TRBD2 | TRBV6-1 | CASSEFRTSGYNEQFF
TRBJ2-3 | - | TRBV5-1 | CASSTGTSFTDTQYF
TRBJ2-3 | TRBD2 | TRBV4-3 | CASSQPGLAGHTDTQYF
TRBJ1-2 | - | TRBV6-6 | CASSPQGINYGYTF
TRBJ1-4 | - | TRBV7-6 | CASSLGPTGVRKLFF
TRBJ2-7 | TRBD1 | TRBV2 | CASSDRTGGDKTYEQYF
TRBJ2-1 | TRBD1 | TRBV5-6 | CASSRTGNNEQFF
TRBJ1-1 | - | TRBV18 | CASSPFEGGRGTEAFF
TRBJ2-1 | TRBD2 | TRBV28 | CASSGVGGGSNNEQFF
TRBJ2-4 | - | TRBV6-6 | CASSSRDDSGLDIQYF
TRBJ2-1 | TRBD2 | TRBV18 | CASSPWTSGSADNEQFF
TRBJ1-4 | TRBD1 | TRBV14 | CASSQEIVGRTGSRGFNEKLFF
TRBJ2-1 | TRBD2 | TRBV30 | CAWSGRTSGKNEQFF
TRBJ2-3 | - | TRBV18 | CASSPLGKGGTDTQYF
TRBJ1-3 | - | TRBV18 | CASSPLAVGNTIYF
TRBJ2-3 | TRBD1 | TRBV25-1 | CASSESPGTGETDTQYF
TRBJ2-1 | TRBD2 | TRBV27 | CASIPGGAGLAGSEQFF
TRBJ2-7 | TRBD2 | TRBV4-1 | CASSQGGGSSYEQYF
TRBJ2-3 | TRBD2 | TRBV4-3 | CASSQVTSGSPVGTDTQYF
TRBJ1-1 | - | TRBV4-1 | CASSQLTGNTEAFF
TRBJ2-1 | TRBD2 | TRBV27 | CASRGLAAPNEQFF
TRBJ1-5 | - | TRBV11-2 | CASSPGVAQPQHF
TRBJ2-7 | - | TRBV2 | CASSRDKALSSYEQYF
TRBJ2-1 | - | TRBV5-1 | CASREGTGSYNEQFF
TRBJ2-2 | - | TRBV7-7 | CASSPIRGRGTGELFF
TRBJ2-3 | TRBD2 | TRBV28 | CASRPGGLVDTQYF
TRBJ2-5 | TRBD2 | TRBV2 | CASGLAGAYQETQYF
TRBJ2-3 | TRBD1 | TRBV5-1 | CASSSGQVPDTQYF
TRBJ2-2 | - | TRBV5-1 | CASRVGANGELFF
TRBJ1-4 | - | TRBV6-5 | CASSYSQTNEKLFF
TRBJ2-7 | TRBD2 | TRBV19 | CASSRLAAGHEQYF
TRBJ1-2 | - | TRBV4-1 | CASSQDTTGYGYTF
TRBJ1-2 | - | TRBV9 | CASTSGRGDYGYTF
TRBJ1-1 | - | TRBV11-3 | CASSFLTNTEAFF
TRBJ2-7 | TRBD2 | TRBV2 | CASRAGIAGTYEQYF
TRBJ1-1 | - | TRBV27 | CASIRNGPTTEAFF
TRBJ1-1 | TRBD1 | TRBV5-1 | CASSAGQDGTEAFF
TRBJ2-1 | TRBD1 | TRBV7-3 | CASSLDRAGNEQFF
TRBJ2-3 | - | TRBV4-1 | CASSRTSRNTQYF
TRBJ2-7 | TRBD2 | TRBV6-5 | CASRALAGSYEQYF
TRBJ1-5 | - | TRBV27 | CASSGGNSNQPQHF
TRBJ1-1 | TRBD1 | TRBV28 | CASSTEGQGLSEAFF
TRBJ2-6 | TRBD2 | TRBV18 | CASSPRLVAGDSGANVLTF
TRBJ2-1 | TRBD2 | TRBV5-1 | CASRGGRTYNEQFF
TRBJ2-2 | TRBD2 | TRBV6-8 | CASSKGTSGNTGELFF
TRBJ1-2 | TRBD1 | TRBV27 | CASKGFGDRTAGYTF
TRBJ1-2 | - | TRBV30 | CAWSLTGYGYTF
TRBJ1-3 | - | TRBV25-1 | CASSKTGALGPGNTIYF
TRBJ2-6 | TRBD2 | TRBV4-3 | CASSQDLAGFSGANVLTF
TRBJ2-5 | - | TRBV5-1 | CASREGGEETQYF